This TCR beta chain comes out of a study of glioma-infiltrating T cells after dendritic cell vaccination (dated by TCRdb to 2016 to 2017). Some background on the complete study: Of the roughly 15 glioblastoma patients in the cohort, all drawn from Phase I and II dendritic cell vaccination trials, 9 were newly diagnosed and 6 had recurrent disease. Autologous tumor lysate-pulsed dendritic cell vaccination was administered to the patients between about 2002 and 2013. To make the vaccine, monocyte-derived dendritic cells were cultured for under 9 days with IL-4 and GM-CSF and then pulsed overnight with autologous tumor lysate. Three intradermal dendritic cell vaccine injections were administered to patients at biweekly intervals in the arm below the axilla. In glioblastoma patients vaccinated with dendritic cells, deep sequencing of TCR beta CDR3 regions served to measure tumor-infiltrating lymphocyte content and to compare repertoires between tumor and blood. Survival after dendritic cell vaccination was correlated with TCR sequencing metrics such as TIL content and the overlap between tumor and blood repertoires.

In the case of this clone: The antigen it binds to is not known. No much larger clonotype is one base removed from it; base qualities were not supplied.

V is pruned by 3 bases and J by 5 bases, leaving 2 bases of the junction without a gene match. Taken from the germline V gene, the CDR1 and CDR2 loops are SGHRS and YFSETQ. The CDR3 measures 13 amino acids from cysteine to phenylalanine. Only the CDR3 region is kept as DNA, spanning 39 bases read in frame from base 1. TCRB CDR3 regions were amplified from approximately 2 ug genomic DNA, or all available DNA if less, using the immunoSEQ assay. The multiplex PCR employed 60 forward primers targeting TCR V beta segments and 13 reverse primers targeting J beta segments. To estimate the number of reads per starting template, synthetic control templates were added to each sample at limiting dilution. The Illumina HiSeq System generated 87 bp sequencing reads. The authors processed their data as follows. PCR and sequencing errors were removed by a nearest neighbor algorithm that merged closely related sequences. TCR overlap was defined as the percentage of unique tumor TCR beta sequences that were also found in the peripheral blood of the same patient. The clones in this table, taken by TCRdb from immuneACCESS, are in-frame only. Not every clone is retained; where verified, under half of the shortfall comes from an unresolved V gene, and the cause of the rest is unknown. The D gene and trimming were derived from the DNA, and the V and J assignments and clone size from that table. The sample includes approximately 110,000 clones, with nearly 90% observed a single time. The ten largest clonotypes hold approximately 3% of the sample.

The sample's time point, from its label and the paper: after dendritic cell vaccination, including at tumor progression/relapse. Patients were selected on the basis of adequate residual fresh-frozen tumor tissue and more than two years of available survival data. None of the glioblastoma patients carried an isocitrate dehydrogenase mutation, although molecular status otherwise varied. PBMC were collected before vaccination, two weeks after the third vaccination, and at tumor progression if progression occurred. The Qiagen DNeasy Blood extraction Kit was used to extract genomic DNA. The paper as a whole reports these results and caveats: After dendritic cell vaccination, a higher estimated pretreatment TIL content predicted longer time to progression and longer overall survival. The cohort was small and heterogeneous, with few patients having full blood and tumor sets and even fewer initial-recurrent tumor pairs. No direct relationship between TCR clonality and survival was found, suggesting a diverse polyclonal response may matter. The response model built on TCR overlap across three groups was characterized as speculative, with prospective validation still needed.

The TCR comes from a human donor with glioblastoma. The chain joins TRBV5-1 to TRBJ2-5, and 9 junction bases match TRBD1. Sequences were derived from blood, sampled after dendritic cell vaccination. The CDR3 here reads CASSSQGAETQYF. The nucleotide sequence reads as follows: TGCGCCAGCAGCTCACAGGGGGCGGAGACCCAGTACTTC.